Here is one T cell receptor (beta chain) with its context. Which antigen it targets is not known. Per-base qualities were not stored, and no clone one base away is much larger. Collaborating institutions collected whole blood in K2EDTA tubes following their own protocols. For TCRbeta analysis, collaborators shipped samples in one of three forms: frozen whole blood, isolated PBMCs, or DNA extracted from either of those sample types. TCRbeta CDR3 regions were amplified from genomic DNA using the immunoSEQ Assay, a bias-controlled multiplex PCR. Per the source publication's procedure: The number of nucleated cells in each sample was estimated by amplification of reference gene primers within the assay. Sequence reads were collapsed and filtered to measure the absolute abundance of every unique TCRbeta CDR3 rearrangement. For each sample, productive Simpson clonality was calculated by taking the square root of Simpson's diversity index across productive rearrangements. TCRdb provides this immuneACCESS table in a form limited to in-frame rearrangements. Some clones are lacking; in checked studies, under half of them reflect an unresolved V gene, and why the rest are absent is not known. V, J and clone size are taken as reported in that table, and D and trimming were inferred from the DNA itself. This sample comprises 250,000 to 400,000 clones, roughly 91% of them detected only once. The top ten clones comprise 1% of the sample.

The source of the sample is a study of blood T cell repertoires in COVID-19 (dated by TCRdb to the early 2020s). For the study in its entirety: Collaborator samples came from the United States, Italy and Spain and covered acute and convalescent phases of COVID-19. The repertoires were released in a freely available public database meant as a resource for research on the immune response to SARS-CoV-2. Subjects who had been exposed to COVID-19, were actively infected with it, or had recovered from it provided the deeply sampled blood TCRbeta repertoires that made up the dataset. HLA class I and class II types, where available, came from metadata supplied by the sample provider rather than from assay-based typing. Sample metadata almost always included a de-identified subject ID, COVID-19 status, age in years and sex. Samples came from the ongoing ImmuneRACE study (first 160 participants) plus 1,254 subjects from 6 global collaborators. The material from the prospective study consisted of cDNA or gDNA derived from T cells, B-cell-depleted T cells, or PBMCs.

Results the study describes overall, beyond this receptor: Clinical and demographic metadata were provided uncurated, with the amount varying by source and participant.

The CDR1 and CDR2 encoded by the germline V gene are SGHTA and FQGNSA. Cut back by 1 base and 6 bases, the V and J ends lie 13 bases apart. The CDR3, cysteine through phenylalanine, is 14 amino acids long. The read is trimmed to its CDR3 DNA, 42 bases read in frame from base 1. The rearrangement combines TRBV7-2 with TRBJ2-7; confidence is insufficient to name the D gene. The sample was peripheral blood. This receptor was identified in a man aged 50 to 59 with active or convalescent COVID-19. The DNA reads as follows: TGTGCCAGCAGCTTAGTGCTTTGGGCGACCGAGCAGTACTTC. It translates to CASSLVLWATEQYF.